This T cell receptor (beta chain) was captured by sequencing in a study of blood T cells in healthy people across ages. With respect to this clonotype: Its antigen remains unidentified. An end of the junction does not agree with germline; a read error may underlie this.

General study findings and limits: Strong correlation existed between TCR beta diversity and naive T cell percentage. Changes in expanded clonotypes were possibly confounded, as the CMV status of donors was unknown.

The CDR3 loop spans 11 amino acids. Germline loops: CDR1 MNHEY, CDR2 SVGAGI. For the second PCR, which ran for roughly 7 to 11 cycles, a sample-barcoded 5' primer and a J-beta primer mix were used. One entry per CDR3 protein results from TCRdb running MiXCR on the 5' RACE reads. The sample consists of fewer than 1,200,000 distinct CDR3 sequences, approximately 25% of them appearing once. These records were also assigned to another study, of T cells of mothers and their children.

This chain joins TRBV6-5 and TRBJ2-5, with 9 nucleotides matching TRBD2. The material sequenced was blood. The origin of this receptor is a girl aged 2-10 years in good health. The CDR3 nucleotides are TGTGCCAGCCGCGGGAGGGAGACCCAGTGCTTC. This encodes CASRGRETQCF.